A selection of T cell receptor beta chains follows, all from one sample in a study of early T cells in non-severe SARS-CoV-2 infection. MiXCR, applied by TCRdb to the 5' RACE reads, yields one record per CDR3 protein. The sample holds around 80,000 distinct CDR3 sequences, less than 15% seen once. Material for sequencing was whole blood. These receptor sequences come from an adult who was a healthcare worker with PCR-confirmed SARS-CoV-2 infection or an uninfected control (not recorded which). The CDR3 runs from the conserved cysteine through the conserved F or W. A D gene is named only where the DNA matches it firmly. Size is stated for part of the rows, as once, few or many counts, or as a class when the clone is expanded.

clone_size j_call v_call d_call cdr3_aa cdr3_nt
many TRBJ2-3 TRBV6-5 TRBD2 CASSPLAGIGDTQYF TGTGCCAGCAGCCCACTAGCGGGAATAGGAGATACGCAGTATTTT
NA TRBJ2-7 TRBV6-1 NA CASSYRDLSYEQYF TGTGCCAGCAGTTACCGGGACCTCAGCTACGAGCAGTACTTC
few TRBJ1-1 TRBV18 NA CASSPRVGVRNTEAFF TGTGCCAGCTCACCACGGGTTGGGGTACGGAACACTGAAGCTTTCTTT
many TRBJ2-3 TRBV6-2/TRBV6-3 TRBD1 CASRPRQGPGTDTQYF TGTGCCAGCAGACCACGACAGGGCCCGGGCACAGATACGCAGTATTTT
many TRBJ1-5 TRBV7-9 NA CASSPVVGNQPQHF TGTGCCAGCAGTCCAGTAGTTGGCAATCAGCCCCAGCATTTT
many TRBJ2-3 TRBV11-2 NA CASSLYGLSTDTQYF TGTGCCAGCAGCCTCTACGGACTAAGCACAGATACGCAGTATTTT
many TRBJ1-2 TRBV7-2 TRBD1 CASSLRQGADYGYTF TGTGCCAGCAGCCTACGACAGGGGGCGGACTATGGCTACACCTTC
many TRBJ1-1 TRBV7-3 NA CASSTYRDTEAFF TGTGCCAGCAGCACATACAGAGACACTGAAGCTTTCTTT
NA TRBJ1-2 TRBV6-1 TRBD1 CASIPGQFNYGYTF TGTGCCAGCATCCCGGGACAGTTCAACTATGGCTACACCTTC
many TRBJ1-5 TRBV6-5 NA CASSYSGHSNQPQHF TGTGCCAGCAGTTACTCAGGTCATAGCAATCAGCCCCAGCATTTT
once TRBJ2-2 TRBV6-6 NA CASSYLSGNTGELFF TGTGCCAGCAGTTACCTTAGCGGGAACACCGGGGAGCTGTTTTTT
NA TRBJ1-1 TRBV10-3 NA CAISGGTEAFF TGTGCCATCAGTGGAGGGACTGAAGCTTTCTTT
NA TRBJ1-4 TRBV3-1 NA CASSHGLQRTTNEKLFF TGTGCCAGCAGCCACGGACTCCAAAGAACAACTAATGAAAAACTGTTTTTT
many TRBJ1-5 TRBV2 TRBD1 CASSLTGGRQPQHF TGTGCCAGCAGCCTTACAGGGGGGCGTCAGCCCCAGCATTTT
NA TRBJ1-4 TRBV11-2 NA CASSLVGGQREKLFF TGTGCCAGCAGTTTGGTTGGAGGACAAAGAGAAAAACTGTTTTTT
many TRBJ2-4 TRBV6-4 NA CASSARGGQDIQYF TGTGCCAGCAGCGCGAGGGGGGGGCAGGACATTCAGTACTTC
many TRBJ2-4 TRBV30 NA CAHAEGSVQYF TGTGCCCACGCTGAAGGCTCGGTTCAGTACTTC
few TRBJ2-5 TRBV5-1 NA CATLTGPQETQYF TGCGCCACCCTAACAGGACCCCAAGAGACCCAGTACTTC
NA TRBJ2-7 TRBV6-5 NA CASSYTLGTYEQYF TGTGCCAGCAGTTACACCCTGGGAACCTACGAGCAGTACTTC
few TRBJ2-1 TRBV19 TRBD2 CASSPGTSVLRVSEQFF TGTGCCAGTAGTCCTGGGACTAGCGTTTTGAGGGTGAGTGAGCAGTTCTTC
few TRBJ1-6 TRBV20-1 NA CSAREADISYNSPLHF TGCAGTGCTAGAGAAGCTGACATATCTTATAATTCACCCCTCCACTTT
few TRBJ2-7 TRBV5-1 NA CASSLGSGTSSYEQYF TGCGCCAGCAGCTTGGGGTCCGGGACGAGCTCCTACGAGCAGTACTTC
NA TRBJ2-1 TRBV14 NA CASSQDLVASYNEQFF TGTGCCAGCAGCCAAGATCTGGTGGCCTCCTACAATGAGCAGTTCTTC
NA TRBJ2-1 TRBV29-1 TRBD1 CSVARGQGDNEQFF TGCAGCGTTGCGAGGGGACAGGGGGACAATGAGCAGTTCTTC
many TRBJ2-7 TRBV6-1 NA CASSEFGRAEQYF TGTGCCAGCAGTGAGTTTGGCAGAGCCGAGCAGTACTTC
NA TRBJ1-1 TRBV20-1 TRBD1 CSAAGTGNTEAFF TGCAGTGCCGCCGGGACAGGTAACACTGAAGCTTTCTTT
few TRBJ1-4 TRBV28 TRBD1 CASSFGGQSNEKLFF TGTGCCAGCAGTTTTGGGGGACAGAGTAATGAAAAACTGTTTTTT
NA TRBJ1-6 TRBV7-8 NA CASSSTGYNNSPLHF TGTGCCAGCAGCTCGACAGGCTATAATAATTCACCCCTCCACTTT
NA TRBJ2-5 TRBV12-3/TRBV12-4 NA CASCSRADQETQYF TGTGCCAGCTGTAGTCGGGCTGACCAAGAGACCCAGTACTTC
many TRBJ1-4 TRBV5-8 NA CASSRWTAQGGEKLFF TGTGCCAGCAGCCGGTGGACCGCCCAAGGGGGTGAAAAACTGTTTTTT
few TRBJ2-7 TRBV7-9 NA CASSYPGQTYEQYF TGTGCCAGCAGCTACCCCGGACAGACCTACGAGCAGTACTTC
many TRBJ1-3 TRBV20-1 TRBD1 CSARTGVNTIYF TGCAGTGCTAGAACAGGGGTCAACACCATATATTTT
few TRBJ2-1 TRBV9 TRBD2 CASSDPRAGVSYNEQFF TGTGCCAGCAGCGATCCCAGAGCGGGAGTTTCCTACAATGAGCAGTTCTTC
NA TRBJ2-2 TRBV30 TRBD2 CAWIPSGLNTGELFF TGTGCCTGGATCCCTAGCGGGTTGAACACCGGGGAGCTGTTTTTT
few TRBJ1-2 TRBV28 TRBD1 CASRKGQPNYGYTF TGTGCCAGCAGGAAGGGACAGCCAAACTATGGCTACACCTTC
few TRBJ2-2 TRBV29-1 TRBD2 CSVEGTSGRANTGELFF TGCAGCGTTGAAGGAACTAGCGGGAGGGCGAACACCGGGGAGCTGTTTTTT
NA TRBJ2-1 TRBV24-1 TRBD2 CATSRAGGLYNEQFF TGTGCCACCAGTCGAGCGGGAGGGCTATACAATGAGCAGTTCTTC
NA TRBJ1-2 TRBV7-2 NA CASSLTLSDRNGYTF TGTGCCAGCAGCTTAACCCTTTCAGACAGGAATGGCTACACCTTC
NA TRBJ2-7 TRBV28 NA CASSLVGGEQYF TGTGCCAGCAGTTTAGTTGGGGGCGAGCAGTACTTC
many TRBJ1-1 TRBV6-2/TRBV6-3 NA CASSYGQFYEAFF TGTGCCAGCAGTTACGGACAGTTTTATGAAGCTTTCTTT
NA TRBJ2-3 TRBV9 NA CASSELLRDTQYF TGTGCCAGCAGCGAGCTCTTGAGGGATACGCAGTATTTT
NA TRBJ1-1 TRBV5-5 TRBD1 CASSLAQGGTEAFF TGTGCCAGCAGCTTGGCCCAGGGGGGTACTGAAGCTTTCTTT
NA TRBJ1-5 TRBV20-1 NA CSARDKRQPQHF TGCAGTGCTAGAGATAAACGACAGCCCCAGCATTTT
NA TRBJ2-2 TRBV7-3 NA CASSPIPNTGELFF TGTGCCAGCAGCCCCATTCCGAACACCGGGGAGCTGTTTTTT
NA TRBJ2-5 TRBV29-1 TRBD2 CSVALRLAGVGETQYF TGCAGCGTGGCCCTCCGACTAGCGGGGGTCGGGGAGACCCAGTACTTC